This T cell receptor (beta chain) was recorded in a study of shared clonotypes between healthy human individuals. General study points: Clonotype sharing among the donors was expected to vary with sequencing depth.

To note about this clone: Antigen specificity is unknown.

The CDR3 sequence is 16 residues long. Losses at the gene ends were 0 bases for V and 4 bases for J; bases not matched to a gene: 6. Looked up from germline, CDR1 is LNHNV and CDR2 is YYDKDF (reference sequence). Measured with immunoSEQ multiplex PCR; TCRdb has only the in-frame clones, and not every one. The sample lists 1.5 million to 2.5 million clones, approximately 94% occurring once. CD8 cells classed as naive were CD45RO-negative and positively selected for CCR7, excluding terminally differentiated effector memory CD45RA+ cells. Input material: naive CD8+ T cells sorted from blood. The origin of this receptor is a man younger than 30 in good health. V and J are TRBV15 and TRBJ1-5; 7 positions match TRBD1. CDR3 DNA sequence: TGTGCCACCAGCAGAGATTGGGGACAGCCTAATCAGCCCCAGCATTTT. Translating gives CATSRDWGQPNQPQHF.